Following are 19 T cell receptor beta chains from one sample sequenced in a study of cytomegalovirus exposure and HLA in healthy donors. Both 60 Vbeta primers and 13 Jbeta primers went into the PCR. Repertoires were generated with immunoSEQ multiplex PCR, while TCRdb's copy carries only in-frame clones and drops some. The table has about 210,000 clones, around four fifths seen once; the top ten hold 10% to 13%. Sequencing was done on a sample of PBMCs. The receptors come from a woman between 45 and 60 years old in good health and CMV-seropositive.

The sample holds a few counts of this clone. This sequence joins TRBV4-1 and TRBJ2-6, with TRBD1 matching 7 bases. The CDR3 has 17 residues. Germline CDR1 reads MGHRA; CDR2 reads YSYEKL. The junction had 10 bases not matched to a gene; V was cut back by 4 bases and J by 4 bases. For the CDR3, the DNA is TGCGCCAGCAGCCGAGGAGACAGGGTCACCGGGGCCAACGTCCTGACTTTC. Amino acids: CASSRGDRVTGANVLTF.

This clone has a single count. V gene TRBV6-6 combines with J gene TRBJ1-2, with 8 bases lining up with TRBD1. Per the germline V gene, CDR1 is MNHNY and CDR2 is SVGAGI (reference sequence). The CDR3 runs to 15 residues. Trimming at V came to 4 bases and at J to 0 bases, leaving 4 bases not matched to a gene. CDR3 coding DNA: TGTGCCAGCAGTTCCCCGGGACAGGCTAACTATGGCTACACCTTC. Amino acids: CASSSPGQANYGYTF.

CDR3: CASGGTGNTIYF. As DNA, the CDR3 is TGTGCCAGCGGAGGAACTGGAAACACCATATATTTT. This chain joins TRBV6-6 and TRBJ1-3; D not certain. Germline V lookup: CDR1 MNHNY, CDR2 SVGAGI (reference sequence). V gave up 8 bases and J gave up 2 bases, with 7 bases separating them. The CDR3 is made up of 12 amino acids.

The rearrangement uses TRBV11-3 and TRBJ2-5, with a possible D match to TRBD1 (6 bases). The V end was cut by 3 bases, the J end by 2 bases, with 16 bases between. This CDR3 has 16 residues. Germline CDR1 is SGHNT and CDR2 is YENEEA. The CDR3 DNA reads as TGTGCCAGCAGCTTTAGTACAGGGTCGGGGCAAGAGACCCAGTACTTC. As protein: CASSFSTGSGQETQYF.

Only a few counts were recorded for this clone. The chain carries TRBV5-1 and TRBJ1-1; D not resolved. The germline gives CDR1 SGHRS, CDR2 YFSETQ. This CDR3 region has 13 residues. Trimming removed 4 bases from V and 5 bases from J, with 12 bases in between. The DNA of the CDR3 is TGCGCCAGCAGCCCCTACGGTTCTACTGAAGCTTTCTTT. Translation: CASSPYGSTEAFF.

This clone was detected only once. The chain employs TRBV28 and TRBJ1-1; 8 bases are a match to TRBD1. Germline trimming cut 6 bases from V and 3 bases from J; bases unmatched to any gene: 9. CDR3 length: 15 residues. Germline-derived CDR1 and CDR2 are MDHEN and SYDVKM. In DNA, the CDR3 is TGTGCCAGCAGCTTCAGGACAGGGCGGGACACTGAAGCTTTCTTT. It yields the protein CASSFRTGRDTEAFF.

This clone appeared a few times. This chain uses TRBV28 with TRBJ1-2, with 8 bases identical to TRBD1. This CDR3 spans 13 amino acids. Germline V gene data show CDR1 as MDHEN and CDR2 as SYDVKM. V lost 6 bases and J lost 6; bases outside the gene matches: 6. The CDR3, as DNA: TGTGCCAGCAGCTCGGGACAGGATCATGGCTACACCTTC. As protein: CASSSGQDHGYTF.

J is TRBJ2-5 and V is TRBV5-4; 8 bases fit TRBD2. Germline assignment: CDR1 SGHNT and CDR2 YYREEE (reference sequence). V shed 2 bases and J 1 base; nucleotides not matched to a gene: 4. CDR3 length: 15 residues. This CDR3 reads CASSLPGGGQETQYF. CDR3 coding DNA: TGTGCCAGCAGCTTACCGGGGGGGGGCCAAGAGACCCAGTACTTC.

The rearrangement links TRBV28 to TRBJ1-5, with a weak D call TRBD1 (5 bases). The ends were cut back, 3 bases at V and 6 bases at J, with 12 bases in the middle. This CDR3 is 14 amino acids long. Germline-derived CDR1 and CDR2 are MDHEN and SYDVKM. DNA for the CDR3: TGTGCCAGCAGTTTGTGGCAGGGCTCTCAGCCCCAGCATTTT. Amino acid sequence: CASSLWQGSQPQHF. The whole variable domain, filled in from reference TRBV28 and TRBJ1-5, reads DVKVTQSSRYLVKRTGEKVFLECVQDMDHENMFWYRQDPGLGLRLIYFSYDVKMKEKGDIPEGYSVSREKKERFSLILESASTNQTSMYLCASSLWQGSQPQHFGDGTRLSIL.

For this clone: In the same sample, other DNA sequences code for this CDR3. The rearrangement links TRBV9 to TRBJ1-5; D not resolved. Trimming removed 0 bases from V and 6 bases from J, with 7 bases in between. This CDR3 contains 13 residues. Germline CDR1 reads SGDLS; CDR2 reads YYNGEE. The CDR3 bases are TGTGCCAGCAGCGTAGATCCGGGTCAGCCCCAGCATTTT. As protein: CASSVDPGQPQHF.

In this sample, this clone turned up once. The chain employs TRBV30 and TRBJ1-2; tentatively, D is TRBD1 (6 bases). Germline CDR1 reads GTSNPN; CDR2 reads SVGIG (reference sequence). The CDR3 loop spans 14 amino acids. Trimming shortened V by 4 bases and J by 1 base, and 13 bases separated the two germline ends. CDR3 coding DNA: TGTGCCTGGACAAGTCAGGGGCGTAACTATGGCTACACCTTC. Its protein is CAWTSQGRNYGYTF.

This chain links TRBV4-3 with TRBJ2-1; the D is unclear. CDR1 and CDR2 (germline): LGHNA, YSLEER. CDR3 size: 14 residues. The V end was cut by 4 bases, the J end by 5 bases, with 12 bases between. The CDR3 DNA reads as TGCGCCAGCAGCCTGGAACAGATGAACAATGAGCAGTTCTTC. Translating it yields CASSLEQMNNEQFF.

This rearrangement joins TRBV30 to TRBJ1-5, with a tentative D call TRBD1 (5 bases). The V and J ends lost 1 base and 3 bases respectively, with 10 bases between them. Germline V lookup: CDR1 GTSNPN, CDR2 SVGIG (reference sequence). The CDR3 has 14 residues. The CDR3 spells CAWSAGTANQPQHF. CDR3 DNA sequence: TGTGCCTGGAGTGCAGGGACTGCCAATCAGCCCCAGCATTTT.

V and J are TRBV4-2 and TRBJ2-7, with 10 bases lining up with TRBD2. The CDR3 is 14 residues long. Germline assignment: CDR1 LGHNA and CDR2 YNFKEQ. The V segment lost 4 bases and the J segment 7 bases; nucleotides outside the gene matches: 7. The CDR3 sequence is CASSPWTSGGEQYF. The CDR3 DNA reads TGTGCCAGCAGCCCCTGGACTAGCGGAGGGGAGCAGTACTTC.

V usage is TRBV7-2 and J usage is TRBJ1-3; 8 nucleotides align to TRBD1. CDR3 size: 14 residues. Germline V CDR1 and CDR2: SGHTA, FQGNSA. The junction had 3 bases not matched to a gene; V was cut back by 4 bases and J by 4 bases. CDR3 bases: TGTGCCAGCAGCTCGGGACAGGTCGGAAACACCATATATTTT. It specifies CASSSGQVGNTIYF.

The chain carries TRBV30 and TRBJ1-2, with 11 bases fitting TRBD1. J gave up 4 bases and V 2 bases, and 6 bases lay outside the gene matches. Per germline, CDR1 GTSNPN and CDR2 SVGIG (reference sequence). The CDR3 is made up of 15 amino acids. The CDR3 bases are TGTGCCTGGAGTTTGGGACAGGGGGTCCCCTATGGCTACACCTTC. This encodes CAWSLGQGVPYGYTF.

The V gene is TRBV25-1, the J gene TRBJ1-1, with 10 nucleotides matching TRBD1. This CDR3 is built from 17 residues. Germline lookup yields CDR1 MGHDK and CDR2 SYGVNS. The J segment lost 6 bases and the V segment lost 6 bases, leaving 16 bases of the junction unmatched. CDR3: CASRGDRGAVLGAEAFF. CDR3 in DNA: TGTGCCAGCAGGGGGGACAGGGGAGCGGTATTGGGCGCTGAAGCTTTCTTT. The full variable domain, completed using reference TRBV25-1 and TRBJ1-1, is EADIYQTPRYLVIGTGKKITLECSQTMGHDKMYWYQQDPGMELHLIHYSYGVNSTEKGDLSSESTVSRIRTEHFPLTLESARPSHTSQYLCASRGDRGAVLGAEAFFGQGTRLTVV.

V and J are TRBV29-1 and TRBJ2-2; tentative D call: TRBD2 (6 bases). With 6 bases removed from V and 2 bases from J, the gap between germline ends came to 13 bases. Germline-derived CDR1 and CDR2 are SQVTM and ANQGSEA. The CDR3 spans 14 residues. The CDR3 loop reads CSVRGAGNTGELFF. Here the CDR3 DNA reads TGCAGCGTCCGCGGGGCGGGAAACACCGGGGAGCTGTTTTTT.

The V call is TRBV7-2, the J call TRBJ2-5; D is possibly TRBD2 (6 bases). This CDR3 comprises 16 residues. The V and J ends lost 3 bases and 4 bases respectively, with 18 bases between them. Germline assignment: CDR1 SGHTA and CDR2 FQGNSA. The CDR3 is CASSFLTGRGAETQYF. The CDR3 region has the DNA TGTGCCAGCAGCTTTCTCACCGGGCGGGGAGCAGAGACCCAGTACTTC.